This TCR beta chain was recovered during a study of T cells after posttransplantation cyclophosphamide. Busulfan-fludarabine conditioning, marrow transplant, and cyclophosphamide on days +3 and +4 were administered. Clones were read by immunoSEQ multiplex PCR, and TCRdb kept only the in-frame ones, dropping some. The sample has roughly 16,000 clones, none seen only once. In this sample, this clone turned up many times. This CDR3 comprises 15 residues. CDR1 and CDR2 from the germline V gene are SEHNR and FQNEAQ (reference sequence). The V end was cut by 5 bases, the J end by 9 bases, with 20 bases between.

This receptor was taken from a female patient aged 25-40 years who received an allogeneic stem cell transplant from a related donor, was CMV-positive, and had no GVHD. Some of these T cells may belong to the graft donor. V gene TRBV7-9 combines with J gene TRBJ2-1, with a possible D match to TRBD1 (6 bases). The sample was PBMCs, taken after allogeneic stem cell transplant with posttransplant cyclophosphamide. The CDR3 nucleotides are TGTGCCAGCAGCCCCGCAAAACTAGGGGGTATTGAGCAGTTCTTC. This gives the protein CASSPAKLGGIEQFF.